This TCR beta chain was profiled in a study of shared clonotypes between healthy human individuals. Libraries were prepared by immunoSEQ multiplex PCR; TCRdb keeps only in-frame clonotypes and omits some of them. The sample consists of approximately 2.5 million clones, approximately 94% of them appearing once. The CDR3 extends over 15 amino acids. Deletions cut 0 bases from V and 3 bases from J, with 11 bases between. Germline V lookup: CDR1 LGHNA, CDR2 YNFKEQ. Source material: naive CD4+ T cells sorted from blood. The subset here: CD45RA+ positively selected. This chain links TRBV4-2 with TRBJ1-2; maybe TRBD1 (6 bases). The receptor comes from a man between 18 and 29 years old in good health. CDR3 region: CASSQDQGLDYGYTF. CDR3 in DNA: TGTGCCAGCAGCCAAGATCAGGGGCTGGACTATGGCTACACCTTC.